These T cell receptor beta chains were read from a single sample in a study of T cell clones after liver transplantation. The table came from immunoSEQ multiplex PCR; TCRdb's copy has only in-frame clones and leaves some out. The data hold about 16,000 clones, with about 90% observed a single time. The specimen was CD8+ T cells from blood, collected before liver transplant. The receptors were sampled from a human donor who received a liver transplant. Both conserved end residues are part of each CDR3.

V,CDR3
TRBV21-1,CASSKIGRGSSPLHF
TRBV13,CASSLVGARDTEAFF
TRBV6-5,CASGSPRQGLFF
TRBV6-5,CASSPVGPYNEQFF
TRBV19,CASSRTVSNQPQHF
TRBV4-1,CASSQGTVNTEAFF
TRBV2,CASSDSTSGAPSTDTQYF
TRBV12-5,CASGLGGRVYEQYF
TRBV6-1,CASSIKTAYEQYF
TRBV13,CASSMTGAGEQFF
TRBV27,CASSLGQTNTEAFF
TRBV4-1,CASSHSTGGNEQFF
TRBV27,CASIRPGANVLTF
TRBV7-3,CASSLVDSSLNEQFF
TRBV19,CASSLTSAETYEQYF
TRBV5-8,CASSLGRIGVYGYTF
TRBV7-9,CASSEGTGRDYGYTF
TRBV28,CASAGLAGAGELFF
TRBV6-5,CASSWSGSGEQYF
TRBV6-1,CASSLAGAPHEQYF